The clone carrying this TCR beta chain was detected a few times. Antigen: not known. CD4+ naive, central memory, regulatory and stem cell-like memory subsets were isolated by sorting on CD45RO/CCR7/CD25/CD127/CD95/CD27. Expressed TCRB transcripts got sequenced, as all isolated RNA was reverse transcribed. Method: immunoSEQ multiplex PCR; TCRdb's copy keeps in-frame clones and lacks some. In the table there are over 100,000 clones, roughly 15% of which are singletons. These data are taken from a study of beta chain features in type 1 diabetes. Findings and limits, study-wide: Moderate yet significant TCRB CDR3 shortening was seen in Type 1 diabetes patients in all four CD4+ subsets.

This CDR3 spans 11 amino acids. Trimming pared 4 bases from V and 6 bases from J, leaving 7 bases between. Germline V gene lookup returns CDR1 MNHNS and CDR2 SASEGT. The V call is TRBV6-1, the J call TRBJ2-7; D remains unclear. Sequencing used central memory CD4+ T cells from blood. The sequence was collected from a man aged 30 to 39 with type 1 diabetes. CDR3 DNA: TGTGCCAGCAGTGGACCTGGCGAGCAGTACTTC. Translating gives CASSGPGEQYF.